The 2 T cell receptor beta chains below all came from one sample that was sequenced in a study of T cells after yellow fever vaccination. TCRdb called the 5' RACE reads again in MiXCR, with one record for every CDR3 protein. Found here are some 600,000 distinct CDR3 sequences, 9% to 15% of them singletons; the top ten hold 15%. Sequenced material: PBMCs, taken on the day of the yellow fever booster vaccination. The receptors come from a man younger than 40 who received the YFV17D yellow fever vaccine.

V and J are TRBV12-3 or TRBV12-4 and TRBJ1-2; TRBD1 matches 7 bases. The CDR3 runs 12 residues. J was trimmed by 6 bases and V by 5 bases; bases with no gene match: 3. CDR3 sequence reads: CASSVTGNGYTF. CDR3 bases: TGTGCCAGCAGTGTGACAGGGAATGGCTACACCTTC.

This clonotype has only a few counts. V and J are TRBV29-1 and TRBJ2-5; 8 bases fit TRBD2. The CDR3 has 15 residues. The germline V gene encodes CDR1 SQVTM and CDR2 ANQGSEA. Unmatched junction bases numbered 11, after V lost 3 bases and J lost 5 bases. The CDR3 region has the DNA TGCAGCGTTGAGCGCCTAGCGGGTCCGAGGGAGACCCAGTACTTC. It translates to CSVERLAGPRETQYF.